In this sample, the clone carrying this TCR beta chain turned up once. The antigen is unknown. This specimen belongs to a study of blood T cells in healthy people across ages. Study findings and constraints: When one million T cells were used, diversity estimates were thought to be underestimates.

Together with a sample-barcoded 5' primer, a J-beta primer mix was included in a second PCR lasting about 7 to 11 cycles. Each of the cDNA molecules was tagged by a template-switch adaptor with 12 random nucleotides. TCRdb analysed the 5' RACE reads with MiXCR anew, one entry per CDR3 protein. The sample records 870,000 or so distinct CDR3 sequences, about 28% being singletons. There were healthy Caucasian individuals from Russia, aged about 6 to 100, serving as donors. With V trimmed by 5 bases and J by 7 bases, 8 bases remained unmatched. The CDR3 sequence is 14 residues long. The receptor was isolated from a woman aged 80 or over in good health. The rearrangement links TRBV12-3 or TRBV12-4 to TRBJ1-1, with TRBD1 matching over 9 bases. The source material was blood. CDR3 sequence: CASSRTGGVIEAFF. CDR3 sequence (DNA): TGTGCCAGCAGTAGAACAGGGGGCGTTATTGAAGCTTTCTTT.